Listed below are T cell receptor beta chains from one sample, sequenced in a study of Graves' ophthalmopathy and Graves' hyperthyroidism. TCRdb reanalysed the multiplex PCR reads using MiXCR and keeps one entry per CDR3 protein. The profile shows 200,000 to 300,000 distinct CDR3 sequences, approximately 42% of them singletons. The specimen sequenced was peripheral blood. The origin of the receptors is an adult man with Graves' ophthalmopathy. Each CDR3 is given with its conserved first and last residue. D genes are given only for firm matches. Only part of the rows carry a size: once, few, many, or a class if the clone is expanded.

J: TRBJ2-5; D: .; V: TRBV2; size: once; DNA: TGTGCCAGCAGTAACAGGGAGACCCAGTACTTC; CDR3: CASSNRETQYF
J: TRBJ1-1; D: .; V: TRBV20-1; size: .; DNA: TGCAGTGCTAGTAGGGTGGAGGACTCGAACACTGAAGCTTTCTTT; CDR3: CSASRVEDSNTEAFF
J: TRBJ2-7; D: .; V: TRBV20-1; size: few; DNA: TGCAGTGCCTCCGGGGGACGGGTGAGGTACGAGCAGTACTTC; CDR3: CSASGGRVRYEQYF
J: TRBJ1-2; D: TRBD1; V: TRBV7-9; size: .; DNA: TGTGCCAGCAGCCCCGGACAGGGGGCGGCTAACTATGGCTACACCTTC; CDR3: CASSPGQGAANYGYTF
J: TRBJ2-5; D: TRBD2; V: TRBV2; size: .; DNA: TGTGCCCGCAGCGCTAGCGGGGGCCACCAAGAGACCCAGTACTTC; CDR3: CARSASGGHQETQYF
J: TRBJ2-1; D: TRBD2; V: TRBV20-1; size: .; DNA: TGCAGTGCTCGGGGACTAGCGGGAGGACTCTCCTACAATGAGCAGTTCTTC; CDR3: CSARGLAGGLSYNEQFF
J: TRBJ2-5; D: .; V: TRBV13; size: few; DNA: TGTGCCAGCAGCAGTCGACTCGCCCAAGGGGACCAGTACTTC; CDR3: CASSSRLAQGDQYF
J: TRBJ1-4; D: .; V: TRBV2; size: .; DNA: TGTGCCACCAAGGGACTCCTTGAGTCCGAAAAACTGTTTTTT; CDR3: CATKGLLESEKLFF
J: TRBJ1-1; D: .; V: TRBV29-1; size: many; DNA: TGCAGCGTCATCCGGGGCCTCACTGAAGCTTTCTTT; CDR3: CSVIRGLTEAFF
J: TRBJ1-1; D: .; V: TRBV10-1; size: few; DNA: TGCGCCAGCAGACTCGACCCGAACACTGAAGCTTTCTTT; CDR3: CASRLDPNTEAFF
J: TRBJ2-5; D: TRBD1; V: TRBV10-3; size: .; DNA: TGTGCCATCAGTGGGGACAGGGCCGGAGAGACCCAGTACTTC; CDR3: CAISGDRAGETQYF
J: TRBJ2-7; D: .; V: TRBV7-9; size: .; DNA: TGTGCCAGCAGCTACGGGCCGGGTTCCTACGAGCAGTACTTC; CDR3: CASSYGPGSYEQYF
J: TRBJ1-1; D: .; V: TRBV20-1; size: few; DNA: TGCAGTGCCCGCAGGACAGTTGAAGCTTTCTTT; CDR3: CSARRTVEAFF
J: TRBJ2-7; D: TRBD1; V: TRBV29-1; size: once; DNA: TGCAGCGTCGAAGACTGGACAGGGAGATCCTACGAGCAGTACTTC; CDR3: CSVEDWTGRSYEQYF
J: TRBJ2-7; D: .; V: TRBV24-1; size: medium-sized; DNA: TGTGCCACCAGTGTTGTTCTGCGTCCTACCGAGCAGTACTTC; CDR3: CATSVVLRPTEQYF
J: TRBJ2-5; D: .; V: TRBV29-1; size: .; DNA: TGCAGCGCCTTACTGGGGACCAGGGAGGAGACCCAGTACTTC; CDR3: CSALLGTREETQYF
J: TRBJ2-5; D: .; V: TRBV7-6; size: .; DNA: TGTGCTAGCGGCGCCACAGGGAAAGAGACCCAGTACTTC; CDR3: CASGATGKETQYF
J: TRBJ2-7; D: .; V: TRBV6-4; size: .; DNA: TGTGCCAGCAGTTTTGAGGGAAACGAGCAGTACTTC; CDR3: CASSFEGNEQYF
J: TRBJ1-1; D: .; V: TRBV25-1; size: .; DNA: TGTGCCAGCAGTGAATCCGGGTCGTACACTGAAGCTTTCTTT; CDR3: CASSESGSYTEAFF
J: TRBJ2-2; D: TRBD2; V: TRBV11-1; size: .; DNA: TGTGCCAGCAGCCCCAGCGGGAGCCCCGTTGCCGGGGAGCTGTTTTTT; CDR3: CASSPSGSPVAGELFF
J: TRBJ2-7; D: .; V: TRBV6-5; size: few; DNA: TGTGCCAGCAGAGGCAGGACGGGAGAGCAGTACTTC; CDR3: CASRGRTGEQYF
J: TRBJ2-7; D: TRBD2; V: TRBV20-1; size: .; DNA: TGCAGTGCCAGGACTAGCGGGAGCCACGAGCAGTACTTC; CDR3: CSARTSGSHEQYF
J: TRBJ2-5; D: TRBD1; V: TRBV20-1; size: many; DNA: TGCAGTGCCTCAGGGGGCGGAGAGACCCAGTACTTC; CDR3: CSASGGGETQYF
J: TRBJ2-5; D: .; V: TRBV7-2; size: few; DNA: TGTGCCAGCAGCTCATCTCCCGGTGTGACCCAGTACTTC; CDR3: CASSSSPGVTQYF
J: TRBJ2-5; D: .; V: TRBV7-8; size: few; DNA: TGTGCCAGCAGCAATTGGGACCCTCAGTACCAAGAGACCCAGTACTTC; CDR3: CASSNWDPQYQETQYF
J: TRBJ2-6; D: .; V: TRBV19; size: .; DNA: TGTGCCAGTAGTAAGGGACTCCTTCGGCCTGGGGCCAACGTCCTGACTTTC; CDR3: CASSKGLLRPGANVLTF
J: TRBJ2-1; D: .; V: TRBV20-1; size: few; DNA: TGCAGTGCTAGCGGCGGGGCTAGCGCCGATGAGCAGTTCTTC; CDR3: CSASGGASADEQFF
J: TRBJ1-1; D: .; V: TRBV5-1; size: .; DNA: TGTGCCAGCAGCTTGGCCAGGGGAGGAGCTTTCTTT; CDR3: CASSLARGGAFF
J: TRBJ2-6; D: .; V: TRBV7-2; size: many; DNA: TGTGCCAGCAGCCCGGCGGTATCTGGGGCCAACGTCCTGACTTTC; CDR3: CASSPAVSGANVLTF
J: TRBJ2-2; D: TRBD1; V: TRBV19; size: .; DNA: TGTGCCAGTAGTCCAACAGGGGACCCGAGGACCGGGGAGCTGTTTTTT; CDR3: CASSPTGDPRTGELFF
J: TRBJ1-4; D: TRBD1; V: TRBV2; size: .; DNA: TGTGCCAGCAGTGGGACAGGTCGGCATGAAAAACTGTTTTTT; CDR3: CASSGTGRHEKLFF
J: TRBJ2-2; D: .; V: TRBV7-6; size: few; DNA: TGTGCCAGCAGCTTAGCGTACAGGAAGAGGGATAACACCGGGGAGCTGTTTTTT; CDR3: CASSLAYRKRDNTGELFF
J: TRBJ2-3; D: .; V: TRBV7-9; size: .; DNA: TGTGCCAGCAGCCCGGGACTCCGCACAGATACGCAGTATTTT; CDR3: CASSPGLRTDTQYF
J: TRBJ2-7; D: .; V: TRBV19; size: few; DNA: TGTGCCAGTAGTATTGGGACCTACTACGAGCAGTACTTC; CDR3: CASSIGTYYEQYF
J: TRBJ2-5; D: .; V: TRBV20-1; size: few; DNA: TGCAGTGCTAGAAGCTACGAAGAGACCCAGTACTTC; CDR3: CSARSYEETQYF
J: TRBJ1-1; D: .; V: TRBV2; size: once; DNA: TGTGCCAGCAGCCAAAGGGGGGACACTGAAGCTTCCTTT; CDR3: CASSQRGDTEASF
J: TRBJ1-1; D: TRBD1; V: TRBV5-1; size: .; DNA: TGCGCCAGCAGCGGAACAGGGGACACTGAAGCTTTCTTT; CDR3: CASSGTGDTEAFF
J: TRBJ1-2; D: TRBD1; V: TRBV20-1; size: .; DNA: TGCAGTGCTCCGGGACAGGGTTCTGGAAACACCTTC; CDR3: CSAPGQGSGNTF
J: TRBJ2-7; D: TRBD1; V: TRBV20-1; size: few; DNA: TGCAGTGCTAATCCGGGACAGGGGAAATACGAGCAGTACTTC; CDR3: CSANPGQGKYEQYF
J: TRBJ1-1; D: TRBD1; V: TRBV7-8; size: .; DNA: TGTGCCAGCAGCTCCCGGGACAGGTACACTGAAGCTTTCTTT; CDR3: CASSSRDRYTEAFF
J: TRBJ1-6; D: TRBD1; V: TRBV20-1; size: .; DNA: TGCAGTGCCCGGACAGGGGGCGAGTATAATTCACCCCTCCACTTT; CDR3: CSARTGGEYNSPLHF
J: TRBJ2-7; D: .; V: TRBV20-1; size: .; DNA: TGCAGTGCTCGACCTAGGGTCTCCTACGAGCAGTACTTC; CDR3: CSARPRVSYEQYF
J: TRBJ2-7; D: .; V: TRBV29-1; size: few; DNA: TGCAGCGGCCAGGGGAGGGGCGAGCAGTACTTC; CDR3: CSGQGRGEQYF
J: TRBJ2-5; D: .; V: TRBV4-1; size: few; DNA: TGCGCCAGCAGCCAAAGGGACGATGAGACCCAGTACTTC; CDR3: CASSQRDDETQYF
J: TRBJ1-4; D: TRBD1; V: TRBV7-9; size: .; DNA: TGTGCCAGCAGCGCCCACCACAGACAGGGACGTCCAGAAAAACTGTTTTTT; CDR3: CASSAHHRQGRPEKLFF
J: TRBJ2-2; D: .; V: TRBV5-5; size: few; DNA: TGTGCCAGCAGCGCTGGGGGGCAAAGCGGGGAGCTGTTTTTT; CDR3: CASSAGGQSGELFF
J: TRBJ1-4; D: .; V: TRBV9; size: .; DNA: TGTGCCAGCAGCCCCAGGGCAGAGAATGAAAAACTGTTTTTT; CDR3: CASSPRAENEKLFF
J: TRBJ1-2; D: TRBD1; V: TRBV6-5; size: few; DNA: TGTGCCAGCAGTTACTCAGACAGGGAGGGGGGCTACACCTTC; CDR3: CASSYSDREGGYTF
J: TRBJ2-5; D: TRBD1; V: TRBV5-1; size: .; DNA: TGCGCCAGCAGCTACACGGGACAGGGCCAGGAGACCCAGTACTTC; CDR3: CASSYTGQGQETQYF
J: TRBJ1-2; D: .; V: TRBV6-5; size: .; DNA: TGTGCCAGCAGTGAGTCAGGAGGAGGCTATGGCTACACCTTC; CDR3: CASSESGGGYGYTF
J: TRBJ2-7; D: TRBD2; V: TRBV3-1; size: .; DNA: TGTGCCAGCAGCCAAGTAGCGGGAGACTCCTACGAGCAGTACTTC; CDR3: CASSQVAGDSYEQYF
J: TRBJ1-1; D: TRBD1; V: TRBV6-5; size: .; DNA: TGTGCCAGCAGTTACTCAAGGGGGCGGGTAGCTTTCTTT; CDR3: CASSYSRGRVAFF
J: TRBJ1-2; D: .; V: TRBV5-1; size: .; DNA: TGTGCCAGCAGCTTGGACCAAACTCGCTATGGCTACACCTTC; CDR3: CASSLDQTRYGYTF
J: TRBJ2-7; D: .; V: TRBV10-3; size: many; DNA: TGTGCCGCCAAGCCGGGTCCCCTAAGGTACGAGCAGTACTTC; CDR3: CAAKPGPLRYEQYF
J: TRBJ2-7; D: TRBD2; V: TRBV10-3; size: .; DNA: TGTGCCACCGTGACTAGCGGGATGGGCGAGCAGTACTTC; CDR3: CATVTSGMGEQYF
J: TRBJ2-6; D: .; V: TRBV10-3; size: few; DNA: TGTGCCAGCAGTGCCAGACCAGGGCGCTCTGGGGCCAACGTCCTGACTTTC; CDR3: CASSARPGRSGANVLTF
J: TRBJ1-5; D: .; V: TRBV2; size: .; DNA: TGTGCCAGCAGTGAAGAGGGGAGTCAGCCCCAGCATTTT; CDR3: CASSEEGSQPQHF
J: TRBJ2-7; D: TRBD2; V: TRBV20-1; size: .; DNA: TGCAGTGCTAGGGGACTAGCCTACGAGCAGTACTTC; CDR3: CSARGLAYEQYF
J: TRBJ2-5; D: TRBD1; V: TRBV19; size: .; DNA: TGTGCCAGTAGTGAGGGACAGATCCAGTACTTC; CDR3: CASSEGQIQYF
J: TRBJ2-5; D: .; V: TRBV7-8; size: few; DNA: TGTGCCAGCAGCCAGGCTGGGGAGACCCAGTACTTC; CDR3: CASSQAGETQYF